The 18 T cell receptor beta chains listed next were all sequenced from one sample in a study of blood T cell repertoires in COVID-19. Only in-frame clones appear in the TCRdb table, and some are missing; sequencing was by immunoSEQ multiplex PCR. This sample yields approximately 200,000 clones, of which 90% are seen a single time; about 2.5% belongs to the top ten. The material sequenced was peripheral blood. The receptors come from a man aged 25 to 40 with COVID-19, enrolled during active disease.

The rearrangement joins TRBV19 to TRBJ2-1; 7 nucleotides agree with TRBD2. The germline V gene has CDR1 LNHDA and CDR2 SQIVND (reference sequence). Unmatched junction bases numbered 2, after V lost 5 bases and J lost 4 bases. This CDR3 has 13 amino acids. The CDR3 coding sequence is TGTGCCAGTAGTGTGGGAGGGTACAATGAGCAGTTCTTC. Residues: CASSVGGYNEQFF.

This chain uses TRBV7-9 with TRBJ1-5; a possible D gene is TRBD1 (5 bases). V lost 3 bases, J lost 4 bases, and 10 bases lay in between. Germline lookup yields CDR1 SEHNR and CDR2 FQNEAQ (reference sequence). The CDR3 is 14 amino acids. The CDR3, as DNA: TGTGCCAGCAGCTTTAGCCAGGGTAATCAGCCCCAGCATTTT. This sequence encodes CASSFSQGNQPQHF.

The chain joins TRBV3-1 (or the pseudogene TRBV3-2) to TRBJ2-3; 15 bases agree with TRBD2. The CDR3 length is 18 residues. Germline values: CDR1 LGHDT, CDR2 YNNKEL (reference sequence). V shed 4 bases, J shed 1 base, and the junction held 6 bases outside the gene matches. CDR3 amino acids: CASSPEGLAGGGTDTQYF. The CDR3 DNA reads TGTGCCAGCAGCCCGGAGGGACTAGCGGGAGGAGGCACAGATACGCAGTATTTT.

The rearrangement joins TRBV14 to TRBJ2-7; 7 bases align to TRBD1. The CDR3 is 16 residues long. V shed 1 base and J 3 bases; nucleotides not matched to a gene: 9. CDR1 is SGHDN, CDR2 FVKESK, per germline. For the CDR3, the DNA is TGTGCCAGCAGCCAAGGTTCGGGGACAGTGAGCTACGAGCAGTACTTC. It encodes CASSQGSGTVSYEQYF.

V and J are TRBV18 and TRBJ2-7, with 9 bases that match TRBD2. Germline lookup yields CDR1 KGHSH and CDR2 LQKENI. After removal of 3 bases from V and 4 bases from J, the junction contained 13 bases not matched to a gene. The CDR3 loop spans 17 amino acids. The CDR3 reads CASSPRLNSGSIYEQYF. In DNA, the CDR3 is TGTGCCAGCTCACCCAGATTAAATAGCGGGAGCATTTACGAGCAGTACTTC.

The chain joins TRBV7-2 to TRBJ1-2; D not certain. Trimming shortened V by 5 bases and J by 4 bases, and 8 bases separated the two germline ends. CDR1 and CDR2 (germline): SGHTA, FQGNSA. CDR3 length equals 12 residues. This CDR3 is CASSEPGYGYTF. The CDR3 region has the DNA TGTGCCAGCAGCGAGCCCGGCTATGGCTACACCTTC.

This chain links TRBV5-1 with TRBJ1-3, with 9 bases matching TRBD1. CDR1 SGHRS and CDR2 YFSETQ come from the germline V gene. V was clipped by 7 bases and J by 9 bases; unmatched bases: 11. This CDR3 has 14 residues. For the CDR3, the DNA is TGCGCCAGCCGAACGGGACAGGGCCAGGGCACCATATATTTT. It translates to CASRTGQGQGTIYF.

The CDR3 reads CASKIRLNTEAFF. Written as DNA, the CDR3 is TGTGCCAGCAAAATTCGTTTGAACACTGAAGCTTTCTTT. V usage is TRBV5-4 and J usage is TRBJ1-1; D call uncertain. The CDR3 runs 13 residues. The V gene lost 6 bases and the J gene lost 0 bases, with 9 bases spanning the gap. Germline CDR1 SGHNT, CDR2 YYREEE (reference sequence).

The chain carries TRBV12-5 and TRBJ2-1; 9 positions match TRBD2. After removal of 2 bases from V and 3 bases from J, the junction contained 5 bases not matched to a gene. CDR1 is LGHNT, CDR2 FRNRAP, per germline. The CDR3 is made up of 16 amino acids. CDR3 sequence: CASGLQTSGLYNEQFF. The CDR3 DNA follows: TGTGCTAGTGGTTTGCAGACTAGCGGCCTCTACAATGAGCAGTTCTTC.

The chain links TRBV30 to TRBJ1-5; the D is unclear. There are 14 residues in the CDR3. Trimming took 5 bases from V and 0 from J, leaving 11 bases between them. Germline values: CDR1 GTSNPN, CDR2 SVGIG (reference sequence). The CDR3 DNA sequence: TGTGCCTGGTCCACAGTCCTTAGCAATCAGCCCCAGCATTTT. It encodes CAWSTVLSNQPQHF.

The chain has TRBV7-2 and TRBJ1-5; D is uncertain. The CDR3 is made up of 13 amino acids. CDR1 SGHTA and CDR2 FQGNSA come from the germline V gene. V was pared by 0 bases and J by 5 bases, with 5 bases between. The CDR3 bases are TGTGCCAGCAGCTTAGCCGGAGATCAGCCCCAGCATTTT. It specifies CASSLAGDQPQHF.

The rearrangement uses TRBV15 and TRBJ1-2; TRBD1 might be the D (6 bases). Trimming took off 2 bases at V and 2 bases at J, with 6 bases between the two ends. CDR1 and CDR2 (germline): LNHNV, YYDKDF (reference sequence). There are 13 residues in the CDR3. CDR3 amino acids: CATSRTGNYGYTF. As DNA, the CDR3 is TGTGCCACCAGCAGAACAGGGAACTATGGCTACACCTTC.

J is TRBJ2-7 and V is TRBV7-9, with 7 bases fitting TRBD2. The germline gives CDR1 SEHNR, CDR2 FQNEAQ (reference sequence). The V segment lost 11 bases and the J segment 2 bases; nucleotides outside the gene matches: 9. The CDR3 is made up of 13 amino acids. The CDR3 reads CAVEGGFTYEQYF. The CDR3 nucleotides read TGTGCCGTTGAGGGAGGGTTTACCTACGAGCAGTACTTC.

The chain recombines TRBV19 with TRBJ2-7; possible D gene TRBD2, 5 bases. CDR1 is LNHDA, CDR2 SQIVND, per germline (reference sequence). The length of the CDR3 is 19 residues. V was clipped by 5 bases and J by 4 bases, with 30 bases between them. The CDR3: CASSPLNRGPAASMYEQYF. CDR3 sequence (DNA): TGTGCCAGTAGTCCACTGAATAGAGGGCCGGCAGCGAGTATGTACGAGCAGTACTTC. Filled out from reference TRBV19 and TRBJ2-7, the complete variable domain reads DGGITQSPKYLFRKEGQNVTLSCEQNLNHDAMYWYRQDPGQGLRLIYYSQIVNDFQKGDIAEGYSVSREKKESFPLTVTSAQKNPTAFYLCASSPLNRGPAASMYEQYFGPGTRLTVT.

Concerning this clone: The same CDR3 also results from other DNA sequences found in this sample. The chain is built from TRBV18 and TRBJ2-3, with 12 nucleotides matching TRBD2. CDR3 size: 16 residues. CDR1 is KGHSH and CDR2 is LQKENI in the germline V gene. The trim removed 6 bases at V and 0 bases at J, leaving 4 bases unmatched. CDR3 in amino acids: CASSRGLAGSTDTQYF. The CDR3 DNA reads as TGTGCCAGCTCCCGCGGACTAGCGGGGAGCACAGATACGCAGTATTTT.

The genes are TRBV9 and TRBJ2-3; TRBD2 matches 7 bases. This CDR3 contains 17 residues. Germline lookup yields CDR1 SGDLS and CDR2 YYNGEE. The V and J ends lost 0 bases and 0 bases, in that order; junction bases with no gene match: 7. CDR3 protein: CASSVGYPGGSTDTQYF. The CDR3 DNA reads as TGTGCCAGCAGCGTAGGGTATCCGGGGGGAAGCACAGATACGCAGTATTTT.

CDR3 bases: TGTGCCAGCAGCTTAGATCCTACAGGTTCCCCCTCTAACTATGGCTACACCTTC. Translated, it gives CASSLDPTGSPSNYGYTF. This chain connects TRBV11-2 to TRBJ1-2; perhaps TRBD1 as D (5 bases). The CDR3 extends over 18 amino acids. V shed 0 bases and J shed 0 bases, with 17 bases lying between them. CDR1 and CDR2 from the germline V gene are SGHAT and FQNNGV. The complete variable domain, with remaining parts taken from reference TRBV11-2 and TRBJ1-2, reads EAGVAQSPRYKIIEKRQSVAFWCNPISGHATLYWYQQILGQGPKLLIQFQNNGVVDDSQLPKDRFSAERLKGVDSTLKIQPAKLEDSAVYLCASSLDPTGSPSNYGYTFGSGTRLTVV.

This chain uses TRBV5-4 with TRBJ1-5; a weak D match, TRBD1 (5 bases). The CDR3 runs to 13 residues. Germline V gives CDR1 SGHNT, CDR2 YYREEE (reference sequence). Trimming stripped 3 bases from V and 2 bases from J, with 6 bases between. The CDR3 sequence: CASSSGGNQPQHF. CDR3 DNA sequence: TGTGCCAGCAGCTCGGGGGGCAATCAGCCCCAGCATTTT.